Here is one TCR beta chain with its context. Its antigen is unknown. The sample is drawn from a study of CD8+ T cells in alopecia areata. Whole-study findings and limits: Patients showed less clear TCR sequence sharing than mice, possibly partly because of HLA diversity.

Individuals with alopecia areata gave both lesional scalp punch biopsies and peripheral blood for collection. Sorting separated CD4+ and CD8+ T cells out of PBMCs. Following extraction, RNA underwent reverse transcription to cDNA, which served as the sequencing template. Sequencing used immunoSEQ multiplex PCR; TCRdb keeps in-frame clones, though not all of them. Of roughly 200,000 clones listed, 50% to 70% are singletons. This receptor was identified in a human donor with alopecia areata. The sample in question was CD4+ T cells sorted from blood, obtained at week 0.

The CDR3 here is CASSLEHRGRVGYTF. As DNA, the CDR3 is TGTGCCAGCAGCTTGGAGCACAGGGGGCGCGTTGGCTACACCTTC. The chain is built from TRBV5-6 and TRBJ1-2, with 9 bases that match TRBD1. Trimming took 0 bases from V and 7 from J; bases not matched to a gene: 7. Germline-derived CDR1 and CDR2 are SGHDT and YYEEEE. This CDR3 has 15 amino acids.